This is a list of T cell receptor beta chains from one sample in a study of OX40 agonist ivuxolimab in advanced cancers. TCRdb keeps only in-frame clones here, not all; method: immunoSEQ multiplex PCR. The table lists 55,000 to 75,000 clones, over 70% of them singletons. The sequenced sample was CD4+ or CD8+ T cells sorted from blood, obtained in a trial of the OX40 agonist ivuxolimab. The receptors shown here come from an adult with an advanced solid tumor such as melanoma, head and neck, liver or kidney cancer. The CDR3 runs from the conserved cysteine through the conserved F or W. Part of the rows lack a size; the others show once, few, many or a class for expanded clones.

v_call	clone_size	j_call	cdr3_aa
TRBV4-1	once	TRBJ2-5	CASSKTGYQETQYF
TRBV2	.	TRBJ2-1	CASNPAGHYNEQFF
TRBV7-9	few	TRBJ1-6	CASSLAAARDSPLHF
TRBV10-1	.	TRBJ2-5	CASSRTTQETQYF
TRBV4-3	once	TRBJ2-2	CASSQERSVGHTGELFF
TRBV11-3	.	TRBJ2-2	CASSLGSLGTNTGELFF
TRBV6-4	.	TRBJ1-1	CASSRTLNTEAFF
TRBV9	.	TRBJ2-5	CASSVDRGALEETQYF
TRBV4-3	.	TRBJ2-2	CASSQETRTGGTGELFF
TRBV7-9	.	TRBJ1-1	CASSPEGGGNTEAFF
TRBV4-2	.	TRBJ2-3	CASSQEWTNTDTQYF
TRBV28	.	TRBJ2-7	CASTPLLSASSYEQYF
TRBV12-5	few	TRBJ1-3	CASGSGNTIYF
TRBV25-1	.	TRBJ2-7	CASSVQTGGPSEQYF
TRBV28	once	TRBJ1-5	CASSLFNPVSNQPQHF
TRBV6-1	.	TRBJ1-5	CASSRDGLGGQPQHF